The present T cell receptor beta chain was sequenced within a study of T-cell reconstitution after alpha-beta-depleted transplantation in children. Library preparation (for TCRbeta) was performed with unique molecular identifiers. Using its own MiXCR run on the PCR reads, TCRdb lists one record per CDR3 protein. The data contain approximately 630,000 distinct CDR3 sequences, roughly 13% of them singletons. CDR1 and CDR2 (germline): SGHRS, YFSETQ. The CDR3 loop spans 16 amino acids. Trimming took off 0 bases at V and 6 bases at J, with 16 bases between the two ends. The material sequenced was PBMCs, taken before TCRalphabeta/CD19-depleted stem cell transplant. The TCR sequence derives from a girl aged 2 to 10 with congenital amegakaryocytic thrombocytopenia, due to receive a stem cell transplant. This chain links TRBV5-1 with TRBJ2-1; D is ambiguous. The CDR3: CASSLAQDAVGNEQFF. The CDR3 DNA follows: TGCGCCAGCAGCTTGGCTCAGGACGCGGTAGGCAATGAGCAGTTCTTC.